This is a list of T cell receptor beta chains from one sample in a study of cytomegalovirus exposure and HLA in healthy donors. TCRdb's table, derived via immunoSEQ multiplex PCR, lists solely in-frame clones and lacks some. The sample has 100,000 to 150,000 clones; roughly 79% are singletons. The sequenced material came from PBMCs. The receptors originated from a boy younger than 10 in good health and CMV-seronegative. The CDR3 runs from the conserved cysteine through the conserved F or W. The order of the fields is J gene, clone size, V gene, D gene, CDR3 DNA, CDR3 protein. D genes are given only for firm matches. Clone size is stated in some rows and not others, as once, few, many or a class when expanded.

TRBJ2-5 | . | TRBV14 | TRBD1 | TGTGCCAGCATTCCCAACAGACCAAAGGACAGGGGGTTTAGGATACAAGAGACCCAGTACTTC | CASIPNRPKDRGFRIQETQYF
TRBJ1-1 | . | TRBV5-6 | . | TGTGCCAGCAGCTTGGGCCAGTTTTTCACTGAAGCTTTCTTT | CASSLGQFFTEAFF
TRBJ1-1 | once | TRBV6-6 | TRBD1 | TGTGCCAGCGACAGGGCAACTGAAGCTTTCTTT | CASDRATEAFF
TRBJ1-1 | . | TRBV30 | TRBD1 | TGTGCCTGGAGCCGCGGGACAGAAACCCGGGTCGCTTTCTTT | CAWSRGTETRVAFF
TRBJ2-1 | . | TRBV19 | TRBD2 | TGTGCCAGTAGTATAAAGGAGGCTAGCGGGAGGAGCTCCTACAATGAGCAGTTCTTC | CASSIKEASGRSSYNEQFF
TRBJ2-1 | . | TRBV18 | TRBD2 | TGTGCCAGCTCAAGTAGCGGGGGTAGCTCCTACAATGAGCAGTTCTTC | CASSSSGGSSYNEQFF
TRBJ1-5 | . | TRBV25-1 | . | TGTGCCAGCAGTGAATCAGGTAGCAATCAGCCCCAGCATTTT | CASSESGSNQPQHF
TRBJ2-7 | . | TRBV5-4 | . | TGTGCCAGCAGCCCGACCGGGACAACGAGCTTCGAGCAGTACTTC | CASSPTGTTSFEQYF
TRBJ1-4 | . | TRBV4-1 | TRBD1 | TGCGCCAGCAGCCATAACGCCGGGACAGCTAATGAAAAACTGTTTTTT | CASSHNAGTANEKLFF
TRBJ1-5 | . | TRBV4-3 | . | TGCGCCAGCAGCCCAGCGGCAGGGGCTAACAATCAGCCCCAGCATTTT | CASSPAAGANNQPQHF
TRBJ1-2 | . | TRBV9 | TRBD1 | TGTGCCAGCAGCGTAGAAGGGACAGGGAACTATGGCTACACCTTC | CASSVEGTGNYGYTF
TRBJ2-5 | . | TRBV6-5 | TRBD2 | TGTGCCAGCAGTCTTAGCGGGGGGGCCGGAGAGACCCAGTACTTC | CASSLSGGAGETQYF
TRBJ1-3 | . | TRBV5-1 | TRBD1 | TGCGCCAGCAGCTGGGGACAGTTTAGCTCTGGAAACACCATATATTTT | CASSWGQFSSGNTIYF
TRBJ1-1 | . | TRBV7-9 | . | TGTGCCAGCAGCCGCGGGACGGCGAGTGAAGCTTTCTTT | CASSRGTASEAFF
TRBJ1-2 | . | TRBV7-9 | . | TGTGCCAGCAGCCCCTGGGGCGGAAGCTATGGCTACACCTTC | CASSPWGGSYGYTF
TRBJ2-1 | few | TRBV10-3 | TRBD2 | TGTGCCATCAGTGAGTCCGGGAGGAGCAATGAGCAGTTCTTC | CAISESGRSNEQFF
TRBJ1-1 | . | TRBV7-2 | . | TGTGCCAGCAGCTTAGCCCCCCGCAGGGTCGCCCGAATTAGCACTGAAGCTTTCTTT | CASSLAPRRVARISTEAFF
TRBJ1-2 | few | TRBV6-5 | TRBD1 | TGTGCCAGCAGTTCCGGGACAGGGGCCGATGGCTACACCTTC | CASSSGTGADGYTF
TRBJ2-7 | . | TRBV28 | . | TGTGCCAGCAGTTTGTTGAGCTACGAGCAGTACTTC | CASSLLSYEQYF
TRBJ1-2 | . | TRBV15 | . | TGTGCCACCAGGGGCGAGTGGGCTAACTATGGCTACACCTTC | CATRGEWANYGYTF
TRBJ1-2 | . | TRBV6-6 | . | TGTGCCAGCAGTTACACAGGTCCGGGTACCTTC | CASSYTGPGTF
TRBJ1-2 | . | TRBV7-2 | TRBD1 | TGTGCCAGCAGCTCCAGACAGGGCCAGGGGCAATATGGCTACACCTTC | CASSSRQGQGQYGYTF
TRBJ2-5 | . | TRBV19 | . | TGTGCCAGTACAGGGGTGGGCGAGACCCAGTACTTC | CASTGVGETQYF
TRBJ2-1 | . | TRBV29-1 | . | TGCAGCGTTGACGTGTCCGGTTCCTACAATGAGCAGTTCTTC | CSVDVSGSYNEQFF
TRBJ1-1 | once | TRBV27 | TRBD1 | TGTGCCAGCAGTTTACATGGACAGGGCTTGGGAGGGGCTTTCTTT | CASSLHGQGLGGAFF
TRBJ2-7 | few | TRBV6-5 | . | TGTGCCAGCAGTGGAACGGAGGAGAGCGACGAGCAGTACTTC | CASSGTEESDEQYF
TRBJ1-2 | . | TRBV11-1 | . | TGTGCCAGCAACCCCGGGGTCGGCCACTATGGCTACACCTTC | CASNPGVGHYGYTF
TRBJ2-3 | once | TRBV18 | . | TGTGCCAGCTCACCGGTGCCTATAGATACGCAGTATTTT | CASSPVPIDTQYF
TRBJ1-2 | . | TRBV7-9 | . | TGTGCCAGCAGCTTATCAGGGAATAACTATGGCTACACCTTC | CASSLSGNNYGYTF
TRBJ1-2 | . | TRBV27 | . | TGTGCCAGCAGTTTTCAAGGGGATGGTAACTATGGCTACACCTTC | CASSFQGDGNYGYTF
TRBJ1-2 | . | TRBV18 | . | TGTGCCAGCTCACCACCGCTGAACAGTCCACTTGGCTACACCTTC | CASSPPLNSPLGYTF
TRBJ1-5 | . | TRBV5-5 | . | TGTGCCAGCAGCTTGCATTCGGGGCAGCCCCAGCATTTT | CASSLHSGQPQHF
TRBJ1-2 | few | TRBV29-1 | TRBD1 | TGCAGGGGGGGTTCACAGGGGGCTGGTGGCTACACCTTC | CRGGSQGAGGYTF
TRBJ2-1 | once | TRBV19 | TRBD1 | TGTGCCAGTGGCGACAGGGTAAGCTCCTACAATGAGCAGTTCTTC | CASGDRVSSYNEQFF
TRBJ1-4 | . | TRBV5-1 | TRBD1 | TGCGCCAGCAGCCCCTCGGGTTCCGACAGGGTAGGAGAAAAACTGTTTTTT | CASSPSGSDRVGEKLFF
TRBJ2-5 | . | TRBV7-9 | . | TGTGCCAGCAGCTTACAGGGGGGATCCCAAGAGACCCAGTACTTC | CASSLQGGSQETQYF
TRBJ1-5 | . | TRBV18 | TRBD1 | TGTGCCAGCTCGCTACAGGGGGCGGGTCAGCCCCAGCATTTT | CASSLQGAGQPQHF
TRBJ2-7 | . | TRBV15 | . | TGTGCCACCAGCAGCGACAGCTACGAGCAGTACTTC | CATSSDSYEQYF
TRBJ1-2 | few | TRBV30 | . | TGTGCCTGGAGTGTAAGGACAGTCTATGGCTACACCTTC | CAWSVRTVYGYTF
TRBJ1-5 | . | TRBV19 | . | TGTGCCAGTAGTATTTTCCAGGGTTATCAGCCCCAGCATTTT | CASSIFQGYQPQHF
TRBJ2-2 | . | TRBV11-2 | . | TGTGCCAGCAGCTTGGAGAGGGTTGGCACCGGGGAGCTGTTTTTT | CASSLERVGTGELFF
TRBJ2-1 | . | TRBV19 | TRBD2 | TGTGCCAGTAGTATTCTGGGACTAGCGGGACTAAATGAGCAGTTCTTC | CASSILGLAGLNEQFF
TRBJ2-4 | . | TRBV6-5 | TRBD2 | TGTGCCAGCAGCTCCCGAAGGGGAGGGCAGCAGTACTTC | CASSSRRGGQQYF
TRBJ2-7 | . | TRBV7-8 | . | TGTGCCAGCAGCTTAGTACAGGGAACTTCCTACGAGCAGTACTTC | CASSLVQGTSYEQYF
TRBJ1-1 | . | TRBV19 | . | TGTGCCAGTTCTTGGAAACTAATAAGCACTGAAGCTTTCTTT | CASSWKLISTEAFF
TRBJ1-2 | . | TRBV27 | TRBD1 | TGTGCCAGCAGTCCCAACCGGGACAGGGGGTATGGCTACACCTTC | CASSPNRDRGYGYTF
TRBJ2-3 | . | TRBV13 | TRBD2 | TGTGCCAGCAGCTATAGCGGGAGAGCAGATACGCAGTATTTT | CASSYSGRADTQYF
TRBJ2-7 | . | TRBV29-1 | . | TGCAGCGTTGAAGAGCGCGGGGACGTTACCTACGAGCAGTACTTC | CSVEERGDVTYEQYF
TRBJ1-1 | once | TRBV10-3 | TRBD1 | TGTGCCATCAGTGAGTCTGGGACAGGGCGTTTGAACACTGAAGCTTTCTTT | CAISESGTGRLNTEAFF
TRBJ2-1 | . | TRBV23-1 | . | TGCGCCAGCACCCAATACAGTGGCTCCTACAATGAGCAGTTCTTC | CASTQYSGSYNEQFF
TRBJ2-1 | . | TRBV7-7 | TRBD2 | TGTGCTAGTCCCGGACTAGCGGGAGGGCTTAGCTCCTACAATGAGCAGTTCTTC | CASPGLAGGLSSYNEQFF
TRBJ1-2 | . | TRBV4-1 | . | TGCGCCAGCAGCCAAGTGGGGCTTCTCCCTAACTATGGCTACACCTTC | CASSQVGLLPNYGYTF